This T cell receptor beta chain emerged from a study of blood T cells in healthy people across ages. CDR1 MNHEY and CDR2 SMNVEV come from the germline V gene (reference sequence). CDR3 length equals 14 residues. With 2 bases removed from V and 5 bases from J, the gap between germline ends came to 12 bases. Study observations and caveats: Per-million-T-cell TCR beta diversity fell roughly linearly with age.

Concerning this clonotype itself: Antigen unknown.

Sample-barcoded 5' priming and a J-beta primer mix drove a second PCR of roughly 6 to 12 cycles. Each cDNA molecule, via a template-switch adaptor with 12 random nucleotides, was tagged. TCRdb fed the 5' RACE reads into MiXCR, producing one record per CDR3 protein. The sample lists 1 million or so distinct CDR3 sequences, 35% to 55% occurring once. The receptor comes from an older woman in good health. J is TRBJ2-5 and V is TRBV27; unclear D gene. The sequencing sample was made of blood. The CDR3 region is CASSLIPGDETQYF. CDR3 bases: TGTGCCAGCAGTTTAATACCCGGAGATGAGACCCAGTACTTC.